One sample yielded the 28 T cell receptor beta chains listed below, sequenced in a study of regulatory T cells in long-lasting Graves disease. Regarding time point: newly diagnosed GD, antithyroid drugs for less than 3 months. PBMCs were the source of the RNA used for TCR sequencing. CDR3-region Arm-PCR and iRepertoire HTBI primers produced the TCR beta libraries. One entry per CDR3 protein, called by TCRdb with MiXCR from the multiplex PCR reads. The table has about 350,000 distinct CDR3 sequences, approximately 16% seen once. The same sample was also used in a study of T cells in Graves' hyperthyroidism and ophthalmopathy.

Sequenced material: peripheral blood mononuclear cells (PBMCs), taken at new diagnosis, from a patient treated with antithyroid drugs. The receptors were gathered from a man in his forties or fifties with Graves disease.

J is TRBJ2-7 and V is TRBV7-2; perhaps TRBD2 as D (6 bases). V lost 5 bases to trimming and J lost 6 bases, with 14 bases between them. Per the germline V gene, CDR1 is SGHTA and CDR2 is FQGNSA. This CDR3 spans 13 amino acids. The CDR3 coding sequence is TGTGCCAGCAGCGCGGGGCGGGTTAGCGAGCAGTACTTC. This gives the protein CASSAGRVSEQYF.

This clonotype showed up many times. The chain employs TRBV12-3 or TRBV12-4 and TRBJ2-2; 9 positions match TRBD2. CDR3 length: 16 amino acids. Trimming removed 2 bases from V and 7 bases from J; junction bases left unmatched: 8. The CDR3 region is CASSLRAGGPHGELFF. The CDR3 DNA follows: TGTGCCAGCAGTTTAAGGGCGGGGGGGCCCCACGGGGAGCTGTTTTTT.

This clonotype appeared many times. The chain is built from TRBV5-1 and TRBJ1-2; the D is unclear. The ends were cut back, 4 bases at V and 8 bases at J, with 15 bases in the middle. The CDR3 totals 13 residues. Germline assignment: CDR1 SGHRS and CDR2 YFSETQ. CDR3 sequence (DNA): TGCGCCAGCAGCACAGTAACATTACGAGGCTACACCTTC. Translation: CASSTVTLRGYTF.

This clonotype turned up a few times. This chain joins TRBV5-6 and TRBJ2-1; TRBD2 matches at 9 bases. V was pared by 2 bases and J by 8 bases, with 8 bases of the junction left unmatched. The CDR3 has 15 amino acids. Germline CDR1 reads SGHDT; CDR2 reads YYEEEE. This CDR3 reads CASSFHRGGVDEQFF. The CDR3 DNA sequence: TGTGCCAGCAGCTTTCACCGCGGGGGGGTCGATGAGCAGTTCTTC.

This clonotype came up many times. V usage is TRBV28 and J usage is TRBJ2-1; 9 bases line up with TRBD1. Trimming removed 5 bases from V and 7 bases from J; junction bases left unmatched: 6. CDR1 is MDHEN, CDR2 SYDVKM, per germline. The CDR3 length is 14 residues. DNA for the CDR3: TGTGCCAGCAGTGCACACGGGACAGGGAATGAGCAGTTCTTC. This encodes CASSAHGTGNEQFF.

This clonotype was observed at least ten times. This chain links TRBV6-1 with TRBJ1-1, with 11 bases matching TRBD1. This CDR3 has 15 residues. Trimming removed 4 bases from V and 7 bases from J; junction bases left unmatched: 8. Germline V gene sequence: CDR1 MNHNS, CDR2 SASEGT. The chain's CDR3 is CASSAQGQGESEAFF. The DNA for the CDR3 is TGTGCCAGCAGTGCCCAGGGACAGGGGGAAAGTGAAGCTTTCTTT.

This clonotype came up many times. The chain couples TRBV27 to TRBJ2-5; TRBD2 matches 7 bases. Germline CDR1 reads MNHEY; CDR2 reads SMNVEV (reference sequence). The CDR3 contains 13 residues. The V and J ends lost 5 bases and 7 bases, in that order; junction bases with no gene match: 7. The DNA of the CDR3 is TGTGCCAGCAGTCCAACTAGCGTGGCGACCCAGTACTTC. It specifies CASSPTSVATQYF.

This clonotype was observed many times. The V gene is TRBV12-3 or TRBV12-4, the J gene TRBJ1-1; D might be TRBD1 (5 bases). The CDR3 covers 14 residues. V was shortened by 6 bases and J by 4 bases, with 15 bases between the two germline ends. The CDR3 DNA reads TGTGCCAGCAGCCGAAGAAGGGGCGGCACTGAAGCTTTCTTT. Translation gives CASSRRRGGTEAFF.

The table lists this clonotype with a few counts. The CDR3 spells CASSSRQGYPGELFF. The DNA for the CDR3 is TGTGCCAGCAGTTCGCGACAGGGGTATCCCGGGGAGCTGTTTTTT. The genes are TRBV28 and TRBJ2-2; TRBD1 matches at 8 bases. The CDR3 runs 15 residues. The V gene's germline CDR1 is MDHEN and CDR2 SYDVKM. The trim removed 4 bases at V and 6 bases at J, leaving 7 bases unmatched.

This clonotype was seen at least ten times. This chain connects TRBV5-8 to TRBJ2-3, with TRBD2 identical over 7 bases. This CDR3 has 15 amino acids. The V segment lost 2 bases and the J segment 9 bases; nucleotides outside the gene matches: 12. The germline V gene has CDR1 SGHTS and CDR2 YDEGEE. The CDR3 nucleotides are TGTGCCAGCAGCTTCCGGGGTCGCGGGGGTGACACGCAGTATTTT. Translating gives CASSFRGRGGDTQYF.

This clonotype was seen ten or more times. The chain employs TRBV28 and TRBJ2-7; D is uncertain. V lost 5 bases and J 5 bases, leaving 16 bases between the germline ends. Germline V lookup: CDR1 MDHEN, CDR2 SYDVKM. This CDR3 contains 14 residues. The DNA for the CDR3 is TGTGCCAGCAGTGGTCCCGCTGGGCAGGACGAGCAGTACTTC. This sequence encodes CASSGPAGQDEQYF.

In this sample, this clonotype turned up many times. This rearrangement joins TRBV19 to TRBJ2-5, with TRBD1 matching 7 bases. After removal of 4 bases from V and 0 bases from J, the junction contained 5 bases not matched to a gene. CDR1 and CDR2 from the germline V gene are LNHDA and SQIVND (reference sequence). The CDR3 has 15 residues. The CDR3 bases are TGTGCCAGTAGTACTATGACAGGGTACCAAGAGACCCAGTACTTC. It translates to CASSTMTGYQETQYF. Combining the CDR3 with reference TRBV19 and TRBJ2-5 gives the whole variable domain DGGITQSPKYLFRKEGQNVTLSCEQNLNHDAMYWYRQDPGQGLRLIYYSQIVNDFQKGDIAEGYSVSREKKESFPLTVTSAQKNPTAFYLCASSTMTGYQETQYFGPGTRLLVL.

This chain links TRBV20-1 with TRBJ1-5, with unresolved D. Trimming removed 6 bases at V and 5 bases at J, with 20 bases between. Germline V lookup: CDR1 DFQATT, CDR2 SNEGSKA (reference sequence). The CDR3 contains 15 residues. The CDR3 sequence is CSAVAPGFRDQPQHF. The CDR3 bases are TGCAGTGCCGTAGCGCCGGGTTTTAGAGATCAGCCCCAGCATTTT.

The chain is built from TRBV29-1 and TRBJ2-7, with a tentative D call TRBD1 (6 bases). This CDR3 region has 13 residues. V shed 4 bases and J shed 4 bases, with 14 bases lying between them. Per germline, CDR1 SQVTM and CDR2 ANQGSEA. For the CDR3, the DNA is TGCAGCGTTGGGAAAGGACAGAGTTACGAGCAGTACTTC. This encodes CSVGKGQSYEQYF.

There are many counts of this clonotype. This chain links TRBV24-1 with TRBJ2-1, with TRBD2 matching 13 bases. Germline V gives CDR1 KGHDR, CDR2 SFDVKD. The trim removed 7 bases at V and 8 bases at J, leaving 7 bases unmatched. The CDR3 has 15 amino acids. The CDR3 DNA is TGTGCCACCAGGGCCGGGACTAGCGGGGTCGATGAGCAGTTCTTC. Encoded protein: CATRAGTSGVDEQFF.

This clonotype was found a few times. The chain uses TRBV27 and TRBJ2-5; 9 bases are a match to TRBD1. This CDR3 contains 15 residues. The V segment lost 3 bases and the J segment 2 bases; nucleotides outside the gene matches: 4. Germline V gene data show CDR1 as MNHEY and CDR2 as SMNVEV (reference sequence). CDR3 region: CASSFWTGAQETQYF. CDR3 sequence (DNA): TGTGCCAGCAGTTTTTGGACAGGGGCTCAAGAGACCCAGTACTTC.

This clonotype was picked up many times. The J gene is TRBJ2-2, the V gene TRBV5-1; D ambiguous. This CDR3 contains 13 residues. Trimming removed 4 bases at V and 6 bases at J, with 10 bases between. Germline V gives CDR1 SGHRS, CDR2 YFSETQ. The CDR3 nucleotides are TGCGCCAGCAGCCCGCCATTTCCCGGGGAGCTGTTTTTT. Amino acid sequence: CASSPPFPGELFF.

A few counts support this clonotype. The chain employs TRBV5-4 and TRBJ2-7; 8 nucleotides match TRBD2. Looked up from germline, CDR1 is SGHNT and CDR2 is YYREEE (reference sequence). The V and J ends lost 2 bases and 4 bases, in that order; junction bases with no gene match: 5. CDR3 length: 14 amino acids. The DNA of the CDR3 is TGTGCCAGCAGCTTAGCGGGGGCCGATTACGAGCAGTACTTC. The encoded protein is CASSLAGADYEQYF.

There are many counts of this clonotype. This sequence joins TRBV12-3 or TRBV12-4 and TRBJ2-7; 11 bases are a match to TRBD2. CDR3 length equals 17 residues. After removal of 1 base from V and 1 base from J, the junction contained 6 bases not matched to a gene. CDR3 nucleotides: TGTGCCAGCAGTTTAGATGTAGGACTAGCGGGTTCCTACGAGCAGTACTTC. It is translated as CASSLDVGLAGSYEQYF.

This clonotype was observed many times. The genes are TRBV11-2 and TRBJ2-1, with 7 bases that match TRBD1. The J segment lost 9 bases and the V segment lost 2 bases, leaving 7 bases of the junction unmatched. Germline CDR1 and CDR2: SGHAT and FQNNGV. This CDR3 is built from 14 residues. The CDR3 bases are TGTGCCAGCAGCTTATTGAGGGGGCCGGGTGAGCAGTTCTTC. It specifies CASSLLRGPGEQFF. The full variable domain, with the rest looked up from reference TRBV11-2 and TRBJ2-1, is EAGVAQSPRYKIIEKRQSVAFWCNPISGHATLYWYQQILGQGPKLLIQFQNNGVVDDSQLPKDRFSAERLKGVDSTLKIQPAKLEDSAVYLCASSLLRGPGEQFFGPGTRLTVL.

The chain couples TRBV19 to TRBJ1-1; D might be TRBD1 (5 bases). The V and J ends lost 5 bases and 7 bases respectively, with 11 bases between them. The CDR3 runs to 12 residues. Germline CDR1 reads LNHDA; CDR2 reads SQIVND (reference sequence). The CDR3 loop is CASSFRDGEAFF. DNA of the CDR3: TGTGCCAGTAGTTTCCGGGACGGTGAAGCTTTCTTT. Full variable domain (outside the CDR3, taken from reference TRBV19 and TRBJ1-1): DGGITQSPKYLFRKEGQNVTLSCEQNLNHDAMYWYRQDPGQGLRLIYYSQIVNDFQKGDIAEGYSVSREKKESFPLTVTSAQKNPTAFYLCASSFRDGEAFFGQGTRLTVV.

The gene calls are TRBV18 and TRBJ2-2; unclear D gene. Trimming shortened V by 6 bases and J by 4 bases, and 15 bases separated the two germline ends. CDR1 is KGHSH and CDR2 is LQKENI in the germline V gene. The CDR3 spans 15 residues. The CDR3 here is CASSLGRQPTGELFF. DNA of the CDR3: TGTGCCAGCTCCCTTGGTCGCCAGCCCACCGGGGAGCTGTTTTTT.

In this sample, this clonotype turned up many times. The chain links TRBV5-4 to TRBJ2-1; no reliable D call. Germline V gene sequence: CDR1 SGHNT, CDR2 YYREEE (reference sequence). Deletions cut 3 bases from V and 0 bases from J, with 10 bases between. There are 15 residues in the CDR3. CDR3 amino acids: CASSSDGRSYNEQFF. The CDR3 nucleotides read TGTGCCAGCAGCTCGGACGGCCGCTCCTACAATGAGCAGTTCTTC.

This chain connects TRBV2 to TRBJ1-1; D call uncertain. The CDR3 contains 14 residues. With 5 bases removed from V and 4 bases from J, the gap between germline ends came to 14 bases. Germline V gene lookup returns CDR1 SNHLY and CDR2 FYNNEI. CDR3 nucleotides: TGTGCCAGCAGTTTATACCGGCGGGGCACTGAAGCTTTCTTT. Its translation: CASSLYRRGTEAFF.

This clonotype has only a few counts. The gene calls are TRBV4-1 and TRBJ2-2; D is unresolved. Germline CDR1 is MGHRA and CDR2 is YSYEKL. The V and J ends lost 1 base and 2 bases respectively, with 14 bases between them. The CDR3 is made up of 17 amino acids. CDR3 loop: CASSQGPEPFNTGELFF. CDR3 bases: TGCGCCAGCAGCCAAGGCCCCGAGCCCTTCAACACCGGGGAGCTGTTTTTT.

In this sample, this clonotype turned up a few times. The CDR3 is CASRPSGGASAQYF. The DNA for the CDR3 is TGTGCCAGCAGGCCTAGCGGGGGGGCCTCGGCGCAGTATTTT. The chain recombines TRBV6-1 with TRBJ2-3, with 12 bases lining up with TRBD2. The CDR3 runs 14 residues. J was trimmed by 10 bases and V by 6 bases; bases with no gene match: 8. Germline V gene sequence: CDR1 MNHNS, CDR2 SASEGT.

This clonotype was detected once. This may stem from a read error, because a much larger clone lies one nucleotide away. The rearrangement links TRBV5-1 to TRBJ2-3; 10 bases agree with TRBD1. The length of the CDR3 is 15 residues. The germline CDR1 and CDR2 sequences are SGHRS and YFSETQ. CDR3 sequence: CASSWGQGNADAQYF. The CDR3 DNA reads TGCGCCAGCAGTTGGGGACAGGGGAACGCAGATGCGCAGTATTTT.

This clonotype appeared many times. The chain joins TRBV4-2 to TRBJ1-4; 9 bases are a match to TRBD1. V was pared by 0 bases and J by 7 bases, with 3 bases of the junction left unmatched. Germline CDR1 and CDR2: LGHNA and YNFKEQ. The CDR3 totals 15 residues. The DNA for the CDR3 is TGTGCCAGCAGCCAAGAAGGGACAGGGAGTGAAAAACTGTTTTTT. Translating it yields CASSQEGTGSEKLFF.